The clone carrying this T cell receptor beta chain has ten or more counts. This sample is drawn from a study of spatial heterogeneity in lung cancer. Across the whole study: Consistently, beta-chain sequences turned up in larger numbers than alpha-chain sequences did.

Documented time point: sample taken at primary tumor resection. Around 68 TRACERx patients with early, untreated non-small cell lung cancer donated samples. Whole RNA obtained from tumor, nontumor lung or frozen PBMC underwent sequencing without sorting. TCRdb reanalysed the 5' RACE reads using MiXCR and keeps one entry per CDR3 protein. The sample lists roughly 80,000 distinct CDR3 sequences, 7% to 9% occurring once. The CDR3 length is 17 residues. V was cut by 0 bases and J by 3 bases, with 15 bases left in between. Looked up from germline, CDR1 is ENHRY and CDR2 is SYGVKD. V usage is TRBV10-3 and J usage is TRBJ1-5; D is ambiguous. The input for sequencing was PBMCs, taken at surgery. The sequence derives from a male donor with early-stage non-small cell lung cancer. The CDR3, as DNA: TGTGCCATCAGTGAGTCGATTAACCGAGCATCCAATCAGCCCCAGCATTTT. Encoded protein: CAISESINRASNQPQHF.